This TCR beta chain was profiled in a study of blood T cell repertoires in COVID-19. Overall study: Nucleic acid was either cDNA or gDNA, and it came from T cells, B-cell-depleted T cells, or PBMCs.

CDR1 and CDR2 from the germline V gene are MGHDK and SYGVNS. The CDR3 is 13 residues long. The V gene lost 4 bases and the J gene lost 4 bases, with 7 bases spanning the gap. In the authors' methods: Amplified reference gene primers provided the basis for estimating nucleated cell counts. The table came from immunoSEQ multiplex PCR; TCRdb's copy has only in-frame clones and leaves some out. Clone size and the V and J calls come from that table; the DNA yielded D and trimming. The profile shows roughly 140,000 clones, around 86% of them singletons. Either two negative PCRs, clearance, or symptom resolution qualified Cohort 3 donors as recovered.

The clonotype originates from a man between 60 and 75 years old who had recovered from COVID-19. The sequencing sample was made of PBMCs or T cells enriched from blood (not recorded which). V gene TRBV25-1 combines with J gene TRBJ2-2; D is unresolved. CDR3 bases: TGTGCCAGCAGTGCATCAGGCACCGGGGAGCTGTTTTTT. Residues: CASSASGTGELFF.